These T cell receptor beta chains were read from a single sample in a study of blood T cell repertoires in COVID-19. Sequenced by immunoSEQ multiplex PCR; TCRdb stores in-frame clones only, minus some. This table has around 470,000 clones, roughly 87% appearing once. Specimen: PBMCs or T cells enriched from blood (not recorded which). The receptor set was obtained from a man younger than 35 who had recovered from COVID-19. The CDR3 runs from the conserved cysteine through the conserved F or W. D genes are given only for firm matches. Expanded clones are given a class, and other clones once, few, many or no size at all.

j_gene | len | v_gene | d_gene | abundance | CDR3aa | CDR3nt
TRBJ1-6 | 15 | TRBV2 | TRBD1 | - | CASSVTGDFYSPLHF | TGTGCCAGCAGCGTTACAGGGGACTTCTATTCACCCCTCCACTTT
TRBJ2-5 | 14 | TRBV5-1 | - | - | CASSEPGVQETQYF | TGCGCCAGCAGCGAACCAGGGGTTCAAGAGACCCAGTACTTC
TRBJ1-1 | 14 | TRBV5-1 | - | - | CATKRGLLNTEAFF | TGCGCCACCAAAAGGGGCCTCTTGAACACTGAAGCTTTCTTT
TRBJ1-5 | 13 | TRBV3-1/TRBV3-2 | TRBD1 | once | CASSQEGGQPQHF | TGTGCCAGCAGCCAAGAAGGGGGCCAGCCCCAGCATTTT
TRBJ1-6 | 17 | TRBV5-4 | - | - | CASSFVSGGSHNSPLHF | TGTGCCAGCAGCTTTGTTTCTGGGGGCTCCCATAATTCACCCCTCCACTTT
TRBJ1-6 | 12 | TRBV12-3/TRBV12-4 | - | once | CASSYPRSPLHF | TGTGCCAGCAGTTACCCGCGGTCACCCCTCCACTTT
TRBJ1-2 | 14 | TRBV9 | - | - | CASSNSPSNYGYTF | TGTGCCAGCAGCAACAGCCCATCCAACTATGGCTACACCTTC
TRBJ1-4 | 16 | TRBV30 | TRBD1 | - | CAWSDPRQGSNEKLFF | TGTGCCTGGAGCGACCCCCGACAGGGGTCTAATGAAAAACTGTTTTTT
TRBJ1-5 | 15 | TRBV19 | TRBD1 | - | CASSVDRGLNQPQHF | TGTGCCAGTAGTGTGGACAGGGGGCTCAATCAGCCCCAGCATTTT
TRBJ2-7 | 13 | TRBV2 | - | - | CASSEQGINEQYF | TGTGCCAGCAGTGAACAGGGTATAAACGAGCAGTACTTC
TRBJ1-3 | 15 | TRBV3-1/TRBV3-2 | - | - | CASSQKEVDGNTIYF | TGTGCCAGCAGCCAAAAAGAGGTGGATGGAAACACCATATATTTT
TRBJ1-6 | 16 | TRBV19 | - | - | CASSNRASSYNSPLHF | TGTGCCAGTAGCAACAGGGCGAGCTCCTATAATTCACCCCTCCACTTT
TRBJ1-4 | 14 | TRBV18 | - | - | CASSPYTGNEKLFF | TGTGCCAGCTCACCTTATACAGGGAACGAAAAACTGTTTTTT
TRBJ1-1 | 13 | TRBV19 | - | - | CASSPPLNTEAFF | TGTGCCAGTAGTCCCCCCTTGAACACTGAAGCTTTCTTT
TRBJ1-2 | 12 | TRBV19 | - | - | CASSWAEYGYTF | TGTGCCAGTAGTTGGGCAGAGTATGGCTACACCTTC
TRBJ1-3 | 17 | TRBV2 | TRBD1 | few | CASSSGQGGLSGNTIYF | TGTGCCAGCAGCTCGGGACAGGGGGGCCTCTCTGGAAACACCATATATTTT
TRBJ2-5 | 15 | TRBV6-5 | TRBD2 | - | CASSYGGLAGETQYF | TGTGCCAGCAGTTACGGGGGACTAGCGGGGGAGACCCAGTACTTC
TRBJ1-2 | 14 | TRBV19 | - | - | CASSRPGGGYGYTF | TGTGCCAGTAGCCGCCCGGGGGGAGGCTATGGCTACACCTTC
TRBJ1-2 | 13 | TRBV7-2 | TRBD1 | - | CASSSSTGPGYTF | TGTGCCAGCAGCTCGTCGACAGGGCCTGGCTACACCTTC
TRBJ2-1 | 19 | TRBV7-2 | TRBD2 | - | CASSTPGLAGGGSYNEQFF | TGTGCCAGCAGCACACCGGGACTAGCGGGGGGCGGCTCCTACAATGAGCAGTTCTTC
TRBJ2-2 | 15 | TRBV5-5 | TRBD2 | - | CASSENAGVTGELFF | TGTGCCAGCAGCGAAAACGCGGGAGTCACCGGGGAGCTGTTTTTT
TRBJ1-5 | 13 | TRBV19 | - | - | CASSVGANQPQHF | TGTGCCAGTTCAGTTGGGGCCAATCAGCCCCAGCATTTT
TRBJ1-1 | 14 | TRBV29-1 | - | - | CSVEDCCGYTEAFF | TGCAGCGTTGAAGATTGCTGCGGGTACACTGAAGCTTTCTTT
TRBJ1-5 | 16 | TRBV19 | - | once | CASSMGGRNSNQPQHF | TGTGCCAGTAGTATGGGGGGGCGGAACAGCAATCAGCCCCAGCATTTT
TRBJ2-7 | 13 | TRBV19 | - | - | CASSLAISYEQYF | TGTGCCAGTAGCCTAGCGATCTCCTACGAGCAGTACTTC
TRBJ1-2 | 15 | TRBV5-8 | - | - | CASSLMGGPNYGYTF | TGTGCCAGCAGCTTGATGGGGGGGCCTAACTATGGCTACACCTTC
TRBJ2-5 | 17 | TRBV5-1 | TRBD2 | - | CASSLATLADIQETQYF | TGCGCCAGCAGCTTGGCCACACTAGCGGATATCCAAGAGACCCAGTACTTC
TRBJ2-7 | 15 | TRBV6-5 | - | once | CASSPGQFYRHEQYF | TGTGCCAGCAGTCCCGGACAATTCTACCGCCACGAGCAGTACTTC
TRBJ1-4 | 13 | TRBV5-1 | TRBD1 | - | CASSLTGDEKLFF | TGCGCCAGCAGCTTGACAGGGGATGAAAAACTGTTTTTT
TRBJ1-3 | 14 | TRBV7-8 | - | - | CASSLAGSGNTIYF | TGTGCCAGCAGCTTAGCCGGCTCTGGAAACACCATATATTTT
TRBJ2-7 | 15 | TRBV5-1 | TRBD1 | - | CASSLVPGQGHEQYF | TGCGCCAGCAGCTTGGTACCGGGACAGGGCCACGAGCAGTACTTC
TRBJ1-3 | 13 | TRBV7-9 | TRBD1 | - | CASSLRQGDTIYF | TGTGCCAGCAGTTTAAGACAGGGGGACACCATATATTTT
TRBJ2-7 | 14 | TRBV28 | - | - | CASSLAGPSYEQYF | TGTGCCAGCAGTTTAGCGGGGCCCTCCTACGAGCAGTACTTC
TRBJ2-5 | 16 | TRBV7-6 | TRBD2 | - | CASSYRGSGRVETQYF | TGTGCCAGCAGCTACCGGGGTAGCGGGAGGGTGGAGACCCAGTACTTC
TRBJ1-1 | 13 | TRBV6-4 | - | - | CASSVAPNTEAFF | TGTGCCAGCAGTGTGGCCCCGAACACTGAAGCTTTCTTT
TRBJ1-2 | 12 | TRBV5-6 | - | once | CASSLGGVGYTF | TGTGCCAGCAGCTTGGGAGGAGTAGGCTACACCTTC
TRBJ2-7 | 14 | TRBV6-5 | TRBD1 | - | CASRKQGQGREQYF | TGTGCCAGCAGGAAACAGGGACAGGGTCGCGAGCAGTACTTC
TRBJ2-1 | 16 | TRBV6-1 | TRBD1 | - | CASSEQGQGNYNEQFF | TGTGCCAGCAGTGAGCAGGGACAGGGGAACTACAATGAGCAGTTCTTC
TRBJ1-4 | 13 | TRBV18 | - | - | CASSPGGNEKLFF | TGTGCCAGCTCACCAGGAGGCAATGAAAAACTGTTTTTT
TRBJ2-1 | 14 | TRBV5-1 | - | few | CASSLGRGSNEQFF | TGCGCCAGCAGCCTAGGACGGGGGTCTAATGAGCAGTTCTTC
TRBJ2-7 | 15 | TRBV28 | TRBD2 | - | CASTSGTSDLFEQYF | TGTGCCAGCACCTCCGGGACTAGCGACCTCTTCGAGCAGTACTTC
TRBJ1-4 | 12 | TRBV4-1 | - | - | CASSQDSVKLFF | TGCGCCAGCAGCCAAGATAGTGTGAAACTGTTTTTT
TRBJ2-2 | 16 | TRBV9 | TRBD2 | - | CASSVGEGIGAGELFF | TGTGCCAGCAGCGTAGGGGAGGGGATCGGAGCCGGGGAGCTGTTTTTT
TRBJ1-6 | 13 | TRBV5-1 | - | - | CASSGDSHSPLHF | TGCGCCAGCAGCGGTGACAGTCATTCACCCCTCCACTTT
TRBJ1-5 | 18 | TRBV21-1 | - | once | CASSKGSFGPPLNQPQHF | TGTGCCAGCAGCAAAGGTTCTTTCGGTCCCCCGCTAAATCAGCCCCAGCATTTT
TRBJ1-1 | 13 | TRBV25-1 | - | - | CASSVGANTEAFF | TGTGCCAGCAGTGTGGGAGCGAACACTGAAGCTTTCTTT
TRBJ2-7 | 10 | TRBV2 | - | - | CASRYYEQYF | TGTGCCAGCAGGTACTACGAGCAGTACTTC
TRBJ2-2 | 15 | TRBV7-2 | - | - | CASSFPLGGTGELFF | TGTGCCAGCAGCTTTCCCCTGGGGGGCACCGGGGAGCTGTTTTTT
TRBJ1-6 | 15 | TRBV9 | - | once | CASSVAAGENSPLHF | TGTGCCAGCAGCGTAGCAGCAGGGGAGAATTCACCCCTCCACTTT
TRBJ2-1 | 16 | TRBV19 | - | - | CASSIVYRESYNEQFF | TGTGCCAGTAGTATAGTATACAGGGAGTCCTACAATGAGCAGTTCTTC
TRBJ2-1 | 15 | TRBV7-9 | TRBD2 | - | CASSVTSGGGNEQFF | TGTGCCAGCAGCGTCACTAGCGGGGGAGGCAATGAGCAGTTCTTC
TRBJ2-1 | 19 | TRBV5-1 | TRBD2 | - | CASSLGLSSGRAAYNEQFF | TGCGCCAGCAGCTTGGGTCTCTCTAGCGGGAGGGCCGCCTACAATGAGCAGTTCTTC
TRBJ1-5 | 14 | TRBV6-5 | TRBD1 | - | CASSLDRVEWPQHF | TGTGCCAGCAGTCTAGACAGGGTGGAATGGCCCCAGCATTTT
TRBJ1-2 | 14 | TRBV2 | - | - | CAGNLFEGGGGYTF | TGTGCCGGGAACCTATTCGAGGGTGGAGGTGGCTACACCTTC
TRBJ2-5 | 16 | TRBV19 | TRBD2 | - | CASSPPPGGRGETQYF | TGTGCCAGTAGTCCACCTCCCGGGGGGAGAGGTGAGACCCAGTACTTC
TRBJ2-1 | 14 | TRBV27 | TRBD2 | once | CARGLAGGPHEQFF | TGTGCCAGAGGCCTAGCGGGAGGGCCGCATGAGCAGTTCTTC
TRBJ1-5 | 14 | TRBV2 | - | - | CARGPRQGRVPQHF | TGTGCCAGAGGGCCCCGGCAGGGTCGTGTGCCCCAGCATTTT